The 3 T cell receptor beta chains below were found in one sample sequenced in a study of beta chain features in type 1 diabetes. TCRB transcripts that were expressed got sequenced, as all of the isolated RNA had been reverse transcribed. Libraries were prepared by immunoSEQ multiplex PCR; TCRdb keeps only in-frame clonotypes and omits some of them. Of a few hundred thousand clones in the sample, about 14% are singletons; the top ten hold about 0.02%. What was sequenced was naive CD4+ T cells from blood. These TCRs come from a young woman in good health.

The chain links TRBV30 to TRBJ2-4; 7 positions agree with TRBD1. V dropped 3 bases and J dropped 0; count of bases not matched to a gene: 5. Germline V gives CDR1 GTSNPN, CDR2 SVGIG (reference sequence). The CDR3 length is 15 residues. The CDR3 sequence: CAWRETGLAKNIQYF. Here the CDR3 DNA reads TGTGCCTGGAGGGAGACAGGGTTAGCCAAAAACATTCAGTACTTC.

CDR3 nucleotides: TGTGCCAGCAGTTTCGACAGGGCCGGCGCCTACGAGCAGTACTTC. It codes for CASSFDRAGAYEQYF. The chain combines TRBV6-5 with TRBJ2-7; TRBD1 matches 7 bases. Germline V lookup: CDR1 MNHEY, CDR2 SVGAGI. The CDR3 contains 15 residues. Losses at the gene ends were 4 bases for V and 2 bases for J; bases not matched to a gene: 8.

The chain has TRBV29-1 and TRBJ2-5; TRBD2 matches at 12 bases. CDR1 SQVTM and CDR2 ANQGSEA come from the germline V gene. Trimming cost V 7 bases and J 5 bases; bases outside gene matches: 17. The CDR3 extends over 17 amino acids. Written as DNA, the CDR3 is TGCAGCGGATTGACTAGCGGGAGAGCTTCTACTAGGGAGACCCAGTACTTC. Translation gives CSGLTSGRASTRETQYF.